The 17 T cell receptor beta chains below were found in one sample sequenced in a study of naive and memory T cell subsets. Their antigens remain unidentified. Both TRBC1 and TRBC2 were covered by a beta constant-region primer of two equimolar oligonucleotides. Four rounds of PCR amplified the ligated cDNA using nested alpha and beta constant-region primers plus SP2. TCRdb re-analysed the UMI-ligation and nested PCR reads in MiXCR, keeping a single row per CDR3 protein. The data show 85,000 to 130,000 distinct CDR3 sequences, with more than 12% seen just once and about 3% held by the top ten. Study conclusions and caveats: Naive repertoires, especially CD8, held a few larger clonotypes, possibly memory cells re-expressing CD45RA.

Specimen: naive CD8+ T cells from blood. The source is a human donor in good health.

This clonotype was seen a handful of times. This sequence joins TRBV28 and TRBJ1-5; no firm D call. With 7 bases removed from V and 3 bases from J, the gap between germline ends came to 10 bases. The CDR3 is 13 residues long. The V gene's germline CDR1 is MDHEN and CDR2 SYDVKM. CDR3 region: CASISELNQPQHF. The CDR3 coding sequence is TGTGCCAGCATCTCGGAGCTCAATCAGCCCCAGCATTTT. Filled out from reference TRBV28 and TRBJ1-5, the complete variable domain reads DVKVTQSSRYLVKRTGEKVFLECVQDMDHENMFWYRQDPGLGLRLIYFSYDVKMKEKGDIPEGYSVSREKKERFSLILESASTNQTSMYLCASISELNQPQHFGDGTRLSIL.

The rearrangement joins TRBV7-3 to TRBJ2-1; D is undetermined. This CDR3 contains 14 residues. The V and J ends lost 5 bases and 8 bases respectively, with 16 bases between them. Germline V gene data show CDR1 as SGHTA and CDR2 as FQGTGA. CDR3: CASSAPLTGDEQFF. For the CDR3, the DNA is TGTGCCAGCAGCGCCCCCCTGACCGGCGATGAGCAGTTCTTC.

The chain joins TRBV29-1 to TRBJ2-3; D unresolved. The CDR3 sequence is 9 residues long. From germline, CDR1 is SQVTM and CDR2 ANQGSEA. Trimming removed 3 bases at V and 10 bases at J, with 5 bases between. The CDR3 bases are TGCAGCGTTGATGGCCCGCAGTATTTT. Protein product: CSVDGPQYF.

In its sample, this clonotype was seen a few times. The chain uses TRBV6-1 and TRBJ1-4; TRBD1 is a possible D gene (5 bases). Per germline, CDR1 MNHNS and CDR2 SASEGT. This CDR3 comprises 14 residues. The V end lost 10 bases, the J end lost 6 bases, and 18 bases lay between the germline ends. The CDR3 sequence is CATSSGDLYEKLFF. The CDR3 DNA reads as TGTGCCACTTCCTCGGGGGATTTGTATGAAAAACTGTTTTTT.

This clonotype was recorded many times. DNA for the CDR3: TGTGCCAGCAGCCAAGAGCTATGGACCTACAATGAGCAGTTCTTC. Protein sequence: CASSQELWTYNEQFF. The chain links TRBV4-2 to TRBJ2-1; no reliable D call. V shed 0 bases and J shed 2 bases, with 8 bases lying between them. The CDR3 runs to 15 residues. The V gene's germline CDR1 is LGHNA and CDR2 YNFKEQ.

A few counts support this clonotype. This chain joins TRBV12-3 or TRBV12-4 and TRBJ2-3; TRBD2 is a possible D gene (6 bases). CDR3 length equals 15 residues. V gave up 3 bases and J gave up 2 bases, with 12 bases separating them. CDR3 loop: CASSFKADYTDTQYF. The CDR3, as DNA: TGTGCCAGCAGTTTTAAAGCGGACTACACAGATACGCAGTATTTT.

This clonotype was detected ten times or more. V usage is TRBV20-1 and J usage is TRBJ2-3; TRBD2 is a possible D gene (6 bases). Trimming pared 1 base from V and 0 bases from J, leaving 11 bases between. The CDR3 length is 15 residues. The germline CDR1 and CDR2 sequences are DFQATT and SNEGSKA (reference sequence). CDR3 nucleotides: TGCAGTGCTAGAGGGCTAGCGAGTAGCACAGATACGCAGTATTTT. It codes for CSARGLASSTDTQYF.

This clonotype has just a few counts. The chain employs TRBV7-9 and TRBJ2-7; D perhaps matches TRBD2 (5 bases). CDR1 and CDR2 from the germline V gene are SEHNR and FQNEAQ (reference sequence). The CDR3 has 15 amino acids. V was shortened by 4 bases and J by 3 bases, with 16 bases between the two germline ends. As DNA, the CDR3 is TGTGCCAGCAGCTCCCCCACCGGGGTCGACTACGAGCAGTACTTC. As protein: CASSSPTGVDYEQYF.

This chain links TRBV29-1 with TRBJ2-2, with D possibly TRBD1 on 6 matching bases. This CDR3 spans 12 amino acids. Germline V gene lookup returns CDR1 SQVTM and CDR2 ANQGSEA. Trimming pared 4 bases from V and 4 bases from J, leaving 7 bases between. The DNA of the CDR3 is TGCAGCGTTGGGGGGCGCACCGGGGAGCTGTTTTTT. Residues: CSVGGRTGELFF.

This clonotype showed up just a few times. J is TRBJ1-4 and V is TRBV12-2. TRBV12-2 is assigned pseudogene status. The CDR3 consists of 15 residues. This CDR3 reads CASRLPGTADEKLFF. The CDR3 nucleotides read TGTGCAAGTCGCTTGCCCGGGACAGCGGATGAAAAACTGTTTTTT.

This clonotype was picked up many times. The chain links TRBV12-3 or TRBV12-4 to TRBJ1-2; D unclear. This CDR3 has 13 amino acids. V lost 3 bases and J lost 4, with 9 bases in between. This CDR3 is CASSFGQSYGYTF. CDR3 coding DNA: TGTGCCAGCAGTTTCGGGCAGTCCTATGGCTACACCTTC.

This clonotype was recorded a few times. The chain links TRBV28 to TRBJ1-1; D uncertain. The CDR3 contains 15 residues. With 3 bases removed from V and 1 base from J, the gap between germline ends came to 12 bases. Germline loops: CDR1 MDHEN, CDR2 SYDVKM. The CDR3 spells CASSFLLVGNTEAFF. CDR3 bases: TGTGCCAGCAGTTTCCTGCTGGTCGGGAACACTGAAGCTTTCTTT.

This clonotype came up a few times. The chain joins TRBV30 to TRBJ1-1; D gene ambiguous. The CDR3 loop spans 12 amino acids. Germline loops: CDR1 GTSNPN, CDR2 SVGIG (reference sequence). Trimming took 3 bases from V and 3 from J, leaving 8 bases between them. Here the CDR3 DNA reads TGTGCCTGGAGCGTGGGAGACACTGAAGCTTTCTTT. Translating gives CAWSVGDTEAFF.

This clonotype was detected a few times. The chain joins TRBV5-4 to TRBJ2-2; possibly TRBD2 for D (5 bases). V was cut by 1 base and J by 5 bases, with 6 bases left in between. Looked up from germline, CDR1 is SGHNT and CDR2 is YYREEE (reference sequence). The CDR3 consists of 13 residues. CDR3 coding DNA: TGTGCCAGCAGCTTGTCGGGAACCGGGGAGCTGTTTTTT. As protein: CASSLSGTGELFF.

This clonotype showed up just a few times. The V gene is TRBV12-3 or TRBV12-4, the J gene TRBJ2-3, with D unresolved. The CDR3 has 14 amino acids. V lost 3 bases and J 3 bases, leaving 10 bases between the germline ends. CDR3 DNA sequence: TGTGCCAGCAGTTTCCAGGTGGAAACAGATACGCAGTATTTT. Its protein product is CASSFQVETDTQYF.

V usage is TRBV28 and J usage is TRBJ2-4, with TRBD1 matching over 7 bases. The CDR3 length is 13 residues. Germline V gene sequence: CDR1 MDHEN, CDR2 SYDVKM. V shed 5 bases, J shed 5 bases, and the junction held 3 bases outside the gene matches. CDR3 residues: CASSLTGENIQYF. The CDR3 DNA sequence: TGTGCCAGCAGTCTCACAGGGGAAAACATTCAGTACTTC.

V and J are TRBV7-2 and TRBJ2-7; D assignment may be TRBD1 or TRBD2 (5 bases each). Germline lookup yields CDR1 SGHTA and CDR2 FQGNSA. Trimming left V 2 bases short and J 0 bases short, with 11 bases between. The CDR3 has 15 amino acids. This CDR3 is CASSLRDGYSYEQYF. The CDR3 DNA reads TGTGCCAGCAGCTTAAGGGACGGATACTCCTACGAGCAGTACTTC.